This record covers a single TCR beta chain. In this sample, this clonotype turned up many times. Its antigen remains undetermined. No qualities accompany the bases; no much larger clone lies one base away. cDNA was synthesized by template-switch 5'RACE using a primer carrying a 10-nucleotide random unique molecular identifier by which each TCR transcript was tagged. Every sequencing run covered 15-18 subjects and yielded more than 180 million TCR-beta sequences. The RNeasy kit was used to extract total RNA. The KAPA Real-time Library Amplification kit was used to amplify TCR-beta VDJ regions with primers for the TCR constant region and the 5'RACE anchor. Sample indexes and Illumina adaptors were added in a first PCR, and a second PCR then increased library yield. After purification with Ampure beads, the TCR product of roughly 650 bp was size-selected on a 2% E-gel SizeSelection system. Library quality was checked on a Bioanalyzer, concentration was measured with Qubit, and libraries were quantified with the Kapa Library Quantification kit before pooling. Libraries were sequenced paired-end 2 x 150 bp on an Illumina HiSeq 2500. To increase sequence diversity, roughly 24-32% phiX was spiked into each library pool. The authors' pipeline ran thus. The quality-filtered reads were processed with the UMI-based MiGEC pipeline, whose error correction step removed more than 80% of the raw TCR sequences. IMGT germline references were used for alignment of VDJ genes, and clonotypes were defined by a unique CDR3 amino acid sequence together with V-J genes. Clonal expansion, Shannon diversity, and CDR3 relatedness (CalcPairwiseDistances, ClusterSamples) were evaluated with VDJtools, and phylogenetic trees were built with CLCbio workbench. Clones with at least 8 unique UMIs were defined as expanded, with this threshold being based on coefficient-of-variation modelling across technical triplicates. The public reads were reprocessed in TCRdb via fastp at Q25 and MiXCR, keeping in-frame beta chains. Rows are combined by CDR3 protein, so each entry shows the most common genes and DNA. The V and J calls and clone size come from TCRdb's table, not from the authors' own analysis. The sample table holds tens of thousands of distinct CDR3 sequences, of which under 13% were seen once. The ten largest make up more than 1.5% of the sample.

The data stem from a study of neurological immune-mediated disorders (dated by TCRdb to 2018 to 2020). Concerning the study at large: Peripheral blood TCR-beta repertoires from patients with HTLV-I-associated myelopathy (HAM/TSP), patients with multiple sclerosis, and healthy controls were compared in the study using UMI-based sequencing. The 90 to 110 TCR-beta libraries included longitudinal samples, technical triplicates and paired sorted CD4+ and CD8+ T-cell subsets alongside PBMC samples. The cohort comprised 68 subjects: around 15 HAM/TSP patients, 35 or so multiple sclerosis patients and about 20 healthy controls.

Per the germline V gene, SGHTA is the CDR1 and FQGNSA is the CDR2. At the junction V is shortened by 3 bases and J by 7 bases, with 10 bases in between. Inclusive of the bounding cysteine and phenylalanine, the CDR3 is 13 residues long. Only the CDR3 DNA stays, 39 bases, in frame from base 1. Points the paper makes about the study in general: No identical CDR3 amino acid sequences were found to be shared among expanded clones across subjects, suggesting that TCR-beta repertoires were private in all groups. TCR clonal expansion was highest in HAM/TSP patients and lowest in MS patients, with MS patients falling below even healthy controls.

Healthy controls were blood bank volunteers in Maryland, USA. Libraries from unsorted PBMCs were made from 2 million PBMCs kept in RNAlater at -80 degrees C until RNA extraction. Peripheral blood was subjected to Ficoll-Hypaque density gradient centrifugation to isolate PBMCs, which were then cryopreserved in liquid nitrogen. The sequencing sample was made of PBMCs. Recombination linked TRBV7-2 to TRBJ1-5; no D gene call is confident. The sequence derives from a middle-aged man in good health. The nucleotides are TGTGCCAGCAGCTTTTTAGAGGGACAGCCCCAGCATTTT. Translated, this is CASSFLEGQPQHF.